The 28 T cell receptor beta chains below come from one sample, sequenced in a study of PD-L1 blockade in urothelial cancer. TCRdb keeps only in-frame clones here, not all; method: immunoSEQ multiplex PCR. The table shows more than 45,000 clones, with approximately 88% occurring only once. The starting material was PBMCs, obtained around atezolizumab (anti-PD-L1) treatment. The receptor set was obtained from an elderly man with urothelial cancer.

The CDR3 bases are TGTGCCAGCAGTTACAGGGTGAACACTGAAGCTTTCTTT. Protein: CASSYRVNTEAFF. The chain links TRBV28 to TRBJ1-1; D might be TRBD1 (6 bases). The CDR3 has 13 residues. Trimming pared 4 bases from V and 0 bases from J, leaving 6 bases between. Per the germline V gene, CDR1 is MDHEN and CDR2 is SYDVKM.

The gene calls are TRBV4-3 and TRBJ2-7, with 9 bases fitting TRBD1. The CDR3 runs to 16 residues. The V gene's germline CDR1 is LGHNA and CDR2 YSLEER. The J segment lost 3 bases and the V segment lost 2 bases, leaving 8 bases of the junction unmatched. CDR3 amino acids: CASSQSGTGLYYEQYF. As DNA, the CDR3 is TGCGCCAGCAGCCAATCCGGGACAGGGCTCTACTACGAGCAGTACTTC.

The chain has TRBV5-8 and TRBJ2-5; 7 bases map to TRBD2. After removal of 3 bases from V and 9 bases from J, the junction contained 11 bases not matched to a gene. Germline values: CDR1 SGHTS, CDR2 YDEGEE. The CDR3 consists of 14 residues. CDR3 bases: TGTGCCAGCAGCTGGGCTAGCGGCCTCCGGGCCCAGTACTTC. Translated: CASSWASGLRAQYF.

The genes are TRBV18 and TRBJ2-6, with a tentative D call TRBD1 (7 bases). V lost 3 bases and J lost 2, with 14 bases in between. The CDR3 contains 17 residues. Germline assignment: CDR1 KGHSH and CDR2 LQKENI. The CDR3 DNA reads TGTGCCAGCTCACCGGGGCAGGGGGGCACTGGGGCCAACGTCCTGACTTTC. It codes for CASSPGQGGTGANVLTF.

This chain links TRBV7-6 with TRBJ1-3, with D tentatively TRBD1 (6 bases). The V gene's germline CDR1 is SGHVS and CDR2 FNYEAQ. The CDR3 covers 16 residues. The V gene lost 5 bases and the J gene lost 3 bases, with 17 bases spanning the gap. Written as DNA, the CDR3 is TGTGCCAGCAGCCTCGGGGCCAAACAGGGTGGAAACACCATATATTTT. This gives the protein CASSLGAKQGGNTIYF.

This chain joins TRBV10-2 and TRBJ1-1; D perhaps matches TRBD1 (6 bases). The CDR3 contains 14 residues. CDR1 WSHSY and CDR2 SAAADI come from the germline V gene. The V end was cut by 7 bases, the J end by 1 base, with 13 bases between. In nucleotides, the CDR3 is TGCGCCAGCAAAGGGGGTAAGGAGAACACTGAAGCTTTCTTT. Protein product: CASKGGKENTEAFF.

The genes are TRBV21-1 and TRBJ2-5; the table names TRBD1, a call not compared with the DNA. TRBV21-1 is labeled a pseudogene. The CDR3 sequence is 16 residues long. CDR3 region: CASSTKRAGGRETQYF. The CDR3 DNA sequence: TGTGCCAGCAGCACAAAAAGGGCAGGGGGTCGAGAGACCCAGTACTTC.

The chain recombines TRBV5-6 with TRBJ1-5; TRBD1 matches 11 bases. The CDR3 loop spans 17 amino acids. Germline CDR1 reads SGHDT; CDR2 reads YYEEEE. The ends lost 4 bases at V and 0 bases at J; junction bases unmatched: 6. The CDR3 reads CASSAGQGGHSNQPQHF. The CDR3, as DNA: TGTGCCAGCAGCGCGGGACAGGGGGGCCATAGCAATCAGCCCCAGCATTTT.

The chain recombines TRBV4-1 with TRBJ1-5, with D possibly being TRBD1 (5 bases). V dropped 0 bases and J dropped 4 bases, with 13 bases sitting between them. Germline CDR1 is MGHRA and CDR2 is YSYEKL. This CDR3 has 16 amino acids. CDR3 residues: CASSQDQGKGNQPQHF. The CDR3 DNA reads TGCGCCAGCAGCCAAGATCAGGGAAAGGGTAATCAGCCCCAGCATTTT.

The chain employs TRBV27 and TRBJ2-7; a possible D gene is TRBD1 (6 bases). Germline loops: CDR1 MNHEY, CDR2 SMNVEV (reference sequence). The ends were cut back, 3 bases at V and 4 bases at J, with 13 bases in the middle. This CDR3 is 14 amino acids long. The CDR3: CASSLEQGKYEQYF. In DNA form, the CDR3 reads TGTGCCAGCAGTTTGGAACAGGGTAAATACGAGCAGTACTTC.

The chain carries TRBV19 and TRBJ2-7, with 10 bases matching TRBD1. Germline CDR1 reads LNHDA; CDR2 reads SQIVND (reference sequence). The CDR3 contains 16 residues. Trimming took 4 bases from V and 5 from J; bases not matched to a gene: 11. Written as DNA, the CDR3 is TGTGCCAGTAGTAACCCCCTCCGGGACAGGGGCAACGAGCAGTACTTC. Translated, it gives CASSNPLRDRGNEQYF. The whole variable domain, filled in from reference TRBV19 and TRBJ2-7, reads DGGITQSPKYLFRKEGQNVTLSCEQNLNHDAMYWYRQDPGQGLRLIYYSQIVNDFQKGDIAEGYSVSREKKESFPLTVTSAQKNPTAFYLCASSNPLRDRGNEQYFGPGTRLTVT.

This rearrangement joins TRBV18 to TRBJ2-5; D is perhaps TRBD1 (6 bases). This CDR3 is built from 15 residues. V gave up 2 bases and J gave up 3 bases, with 13 bases separating them. From germline, CDR1 is KGHSH and CDR2 LQKENI. Here the CDR3 DNA reads TGTGCCAGCTCACCAAATTTATCAGGGGAAGAGACCCAGTACTTC. Translating gives CASSPNLSGEETQYF.

The rearrangement uses TRBV11-2 and TRBJ1-1, with 7 bases lining up with TRBD1. Germline values: CDR1 SGHAT, CDR2 FQNNGV. There are 14 residues in the CDR3. V shed 2 bases, J shed 5 bases, and the junction held 5 bases outside the gene matches. Here the CDR3 DNA reads TGTGCCAGCAGCTTAAATGGCAGGGGGACTGAAGCTTTCTTT. It is translated as CASSLNGRGTEAFF.

The chain is built from TRBV30 and TRBJ2-6, with TRBD1 matching over 7 bases. This CDR3 has 19 amino acids. Germline lookup yields CDR1 GTSNPN and CDR2 SVGIG (reference sequence). V lost 3 bases to trimming and J lost 4 bases; unmatched junction nucleotides: 18. Written as DNA, the CDR3 is TGTGCCTGGAGAGGAGTCGTAGGACAGGCCAAATTCGGGGCCAACGTCCTGACTTTC. Its protein is CAWRGVVGQAKFGANVLTF.

The chain carries TRBV7-9 and TRBJ2-6, with D hard to call. V was trimmed by 3 bases and J by 0 bases, leaving 6 bases between them. Germline V gene data show CDR1 as SEHNR and CDR2 as FQNEAQ (reference sequence). The CDR3 totals 15 residues. Here the CDR3 reads CASSFRGSGANVLTF. DNA for the CDR3: TGTGCCAGCAGCTTCAGAGGCTCTGGGGCCAACGTCCTGACTTTC.

The V and J genes are TRBV7-9 and TRBJ2-1; 12 bases match TRBD1. Germline CDR1 is SEHNR and CDR2 is FQNEAQ (reference sequence). The CDR3 spans 17 residues. The V segment lost 5 bases and the J segment 8 bases; nucleotides outside the gene matches: 13. In DNA, the CDR3 is TGTGCCAGCAGCCTGATTACCGGGACAGGGGGCGGGTATGAGCAGTTCTTC. Encoded protein: CASSLITGTGGGYEQFF.

The CDR3 DNA sequence: TGTGCCAGCAGTGCCACAGGGAGAGGCGGCTACACCTTC. Translation: CASSATGRGGYTF. The chain links TRBV28 to TRBJ1-2; a possible D gene is TRBD1 (6 bases). The CDR3 is 13 residues long. Germline lookup yields CDR1 MDHEN and CDR2 SYDVKM. Trimming stripped 5 bases from V and 8 bases from J, with 15 bases between.

This clone was seen only once. The V and J genes are TRBV5-1 and TRBJ1-1; 7 nucleotides align to TRBD1. The CDR3 contains 18 residues. CDR1 SGHRS and CDR2 YFSETQ come from the germline V gene. V gave up 1 base and J gave up 1 base; unmatched junction bases: 13. The CDR3 region is CASSLRGSPGQRNTEAFF. The CDR3 bases are TGCGCCAGCAGCTTGAGGGGCTCACCGGGACAGAGGAACACTGAAGCTTTCTTT.

The genes are TRBV5-6 and TRBJ2-3; no reliable D call. The V gene's germline CDR1 is SGHDT and CDR2 YYEEEE. CDR3 length: 16 amino acids. Trimming pared 0 bases from V and 4 bases from J, leaving 15 bases between. The CDR3 DNA follows: TGTGCCAGCAGCTTGGACGGGTTGGTGTTTTCAGATACGCAGTATTTT. Translation: CASSLDGLVFSDTQYF. Variable domain in full (rest from reference TRBV5-6 and TRBJ2-3): DAGVTQSPTHLIKTRGQQVTLRCSPKSGHDTVSWYQQALGQGPQFIFQYYEEEERQRGNFPDRFSGHQFPNYSSELNVNALLLGDSALYLCASSLDGLVFSDTQYFGPGTRLTVL.

J is TRBJ1-2 and V is TRBV10-3; TRBD1 agrees at 9 bases. The CDR3 contains 16 residues. Germline V gives CDR1 ENHRY, CDR2 SYGVKD. The V segment lost 2 bases and the J segment 3 bases; nucleotides outside the gene matches: 7. CDR3 loop: CAISEGQGSRDYGYTF. The CDR3 bases are TGTGCCATCAGTGAGGGACAGGGGAGCAGGGACTATGGCTACACCTTC.

The chain combines TRBV11-2 with TRBJ2-7; 7 nucleotides agree with TRBD2. This CDR3 has 14 residues. V trimming: 3 bases; J trimming: 2 bases; junction bases outside the gene matches: 4. Germline CDR1 is SGHAT and CDR2 is FQNNGV. In DNA form, the CDR3 reads TGTGCCAGCAGCTTGGGCGGGAGAACCTACGAGCAGTACTTC. Translation: CASSLGGRTYEQYF.

The chain carries TRBV19 and TRBJ2-1, with TRBD2 as a possible D gene (6 bases). With 3 bases removed from V and 0 bases from J, the gap between germline ends came to 15 bases. The CDR3 spans 17 residues. The germline V gene encodes CDR1 LNHDA and CDR2 SQIVND (reference sequence). The CDR3 nucleotides are TGTGCCAGTAGTATGAACGTTCGGGACTCCTCCTACAATGAGCAGTTCTTC. This translates into CASSMNVRDSSYNEQFF. The variable domain in full, with the rest retrieved from reference TRBV19 and TRBJ2-1, is DGGITQSPKYLFRKEGQNVTLSCEQNLNHDAMYWYRQDPGQGLRLIYYSQIVNDFQKGDIAEGYSVSREKKESFPLTVTSAQKNPTAFYLCASSMNVRDSSYNEQFFGPGTRLTVL.

This clone appeared once. The V gene is TRBV27, the J gene TRBJ2-7; D gene ambiguous. Per germline, CDR1 MNHEY and CDR2 SMNVEV (reference sequence). Trimming removed 3 bases from V and 2 bases from J, with 8 bases in between. The CDR3 is 13 amino acids. CDR3: CASSFADTYEQYF. In DNA form, the CDR3 reads TGTGCCAGCAGTTTCGCCGACACCTACGAGCAGTACTTC.

CDR3 bases: TGCGCCAGCAGTGTCCCCGGGACAGGGGAATGGTACGAGCAGTACTTC. Translating it yields CASSVPGTGEWYEQYF. The chain couples TRBV10-2 to TRBJ2-7; 10 bases fit TRBD1. Germline V gene lookup returns CDR1 WSHSY and CDR2 SAAADI. J was trimmed by 4 bases and V by 4 bases; bases with no gene match: 10. The CDR3 is 16 amino acids.

The chain employs TRBV29-1 and TRBJ2-1, with 8 positions matching TRBD2. CDR3 length: 17 amino acids. Losses at the gene ends were 6 bases for V and 4 bases for J; bases not matched to a gene: 17. The germline V gene encodes CDR1 SQVTM and CDR2 ANQGSEA. The CDR3 sequence: CSVQGGSGLAPYNEQFF. The CDR3 DNA reads TGCAGCGTCCAAGGGGGTTCCGGACTAGCCCCATACAATGAGCAGTTCTTC.

The rearrangement uses TRBV5-5 and TRBJ1-4, with D unresolved. Germline V gene lookup returns CDR1 SGHKS and CDR2 YYEKEE (reference sequence). The germline V and J ends were trimmed by 2 bases and 7 bases, with 12 bases remaining between them. The CDR3 is 14 amino acids. Written as DNA, the CDR3 is TGTGCCAGCAGCTTCTTCGGTAATATTGAAAAACTGTTTTTT. Translation: CASSFFGNIEKLFF. The entire variable domain, with the rest obtained from reference TRBV5-5 and TRBJ1-4, is as follows: DAGVTQSPTHLIKTRGQQVTLRCSPISGHKSVSWYQQVLGQGPQFIFQYYEKEERGRGNFPDRFSARQFPNYSSELNVNALLLGDSALYLCASSFFGNIEKLFFGSGTQLSVL.

This clone was picked up a small number of times. V usage is TRBV19 and J usage is TRBJ1-2, with D hard to call. The germline V gene encodes CDR1 LNHDA and CDR2 SQIVND (reference sequence). The CDR3 extends over 13 amino acids. V gave up 0 bases and J gave up 5 bases, with 7 bases separating them. The CDR3 sequence is CASSIEQPYGYTF. CDR3 nucleotides: TGTGCCAGTAGTATAGAACAGCCGTATGGCTACACCTTC.

V gene TRBV6-1 combines with J gene TRBJ2-3; 10 bases are shared with TRBD1. The CDR3 consists of 14 residues. Germline CDR1 MNHNS, CDR2 SASEGT. V lost 5 bases and J lost 5; bases outside the gene matches: 4. This CDR3 is CASSWDRGRDTQYF. As DNA, the CDR3 is TGTGCCAGCAGTTGGGACAGGGGAAGAGATACGCAGTATTTT.